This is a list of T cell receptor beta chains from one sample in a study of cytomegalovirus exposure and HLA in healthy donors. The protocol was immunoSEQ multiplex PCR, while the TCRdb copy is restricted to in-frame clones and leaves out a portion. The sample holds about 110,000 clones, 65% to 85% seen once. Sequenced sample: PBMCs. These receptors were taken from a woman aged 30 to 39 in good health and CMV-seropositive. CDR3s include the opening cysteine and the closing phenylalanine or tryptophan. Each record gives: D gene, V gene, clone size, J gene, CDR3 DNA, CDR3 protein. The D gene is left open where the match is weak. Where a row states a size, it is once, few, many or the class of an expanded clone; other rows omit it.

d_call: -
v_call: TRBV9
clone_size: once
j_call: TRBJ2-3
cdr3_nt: TGTGCCAGCAGCGTAGGCCAGGGGAGTACCACAGATACGCAGTATTTT
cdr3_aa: CASSVGQGSTTDTQYF

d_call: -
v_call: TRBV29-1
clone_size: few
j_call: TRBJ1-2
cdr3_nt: TGCAGTGATCTGGGGTTTGGGGCCTACTACACCTTC
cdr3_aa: CSDLGFGAYYTF

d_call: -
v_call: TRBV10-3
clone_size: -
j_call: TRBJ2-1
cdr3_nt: TGTGCCATCAGTGAGTCAGGAGGGGATGAGCAGTTCTTC
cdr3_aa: CAISESGGDEQFF

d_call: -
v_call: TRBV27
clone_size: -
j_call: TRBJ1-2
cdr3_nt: TGTGCCAGCAGTTTAAAAACAGGGTATGGCTACACCTTC
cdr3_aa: CASSLKTGYGYTF

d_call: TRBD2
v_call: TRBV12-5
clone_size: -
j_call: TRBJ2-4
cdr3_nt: TGTGCTAGTGGTTTGGATGATCTGGGACTAGCGGGGGGCCGGGCCAAAAACATTCAGTACTTC
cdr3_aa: CASGLDDLGLAGGRAKNIQYF

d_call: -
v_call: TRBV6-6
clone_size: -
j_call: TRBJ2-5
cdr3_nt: TGTGCCAGCAGGATCTCCCGAGGGAGTCCAGGAGAGACCCAGTACTTC
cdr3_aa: CASRISRGSPGETQYF

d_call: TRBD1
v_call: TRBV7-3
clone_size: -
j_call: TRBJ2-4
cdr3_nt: TGTGCCAGCAGCCTCGGACAGGGAGAAAACATTCAGTACTTC
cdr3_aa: CASSLGQGENIQYF

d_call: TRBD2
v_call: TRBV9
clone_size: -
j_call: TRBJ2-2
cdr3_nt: TGTGCCAGCAGCTTTAGCGGGAGCGAGGTTTGGGAGCTGTTTTTT
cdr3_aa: CASSFSGSEVWELFF

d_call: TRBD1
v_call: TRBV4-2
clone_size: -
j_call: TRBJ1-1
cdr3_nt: TGTGCCAGCCGCGACAGGGGTCTGAACACTGAAGCTTTCTTT
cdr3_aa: CASRDRGLNTEAFF

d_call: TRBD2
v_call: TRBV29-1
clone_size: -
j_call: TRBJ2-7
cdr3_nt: TGCAGCGTTGATTCAGCGGGGGGAAGTTACGAGCAGTACTTC
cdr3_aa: CSVDSAGGSYEQYF

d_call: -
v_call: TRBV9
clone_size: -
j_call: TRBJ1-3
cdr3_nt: TGTGCCAGCACAACGGTAGCAGGGGCTGGAAACACCATATATTTT
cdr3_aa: CASTTVAGAGNTIYF

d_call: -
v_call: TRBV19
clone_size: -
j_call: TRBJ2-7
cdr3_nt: TGTGCCAGTAGTATAGGGTCCGGGTACGAGCAGTACTTC
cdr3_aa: CASSIGSGYEQYF

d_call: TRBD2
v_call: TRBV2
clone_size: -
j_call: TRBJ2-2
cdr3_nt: TGTGCCAGCAGTGGGGGACTAGAGAACACCGGGGAGCTGTTTTTT
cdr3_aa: CASSGGLENTGELFF

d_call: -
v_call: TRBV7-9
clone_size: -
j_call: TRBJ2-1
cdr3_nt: TGTGCCAGCAGCTTCAGTCGGCAGGTTTCGGACAATGAGCAGTTCTTC
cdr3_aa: CASSFSRQVSDNEQFF

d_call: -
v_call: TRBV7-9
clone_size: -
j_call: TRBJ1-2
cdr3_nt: TGTGCCAGCAGCTTACAAGGGAACAGCGGGGGCTACACCTTC
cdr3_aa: CASSLQGNSGGYTF

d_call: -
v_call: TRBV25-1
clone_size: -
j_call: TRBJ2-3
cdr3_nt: TGTGCCAGCAGTGAATCGTCTGTGGTAACTAGCACAGATACGCAGTATTTT
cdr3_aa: CASSESSVVTSTDTQYF

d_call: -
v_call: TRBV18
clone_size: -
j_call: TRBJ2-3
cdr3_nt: TGTGCCAGCTCACCTGTGGGACAAATCACAGATACGCAGTATTTT
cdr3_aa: CASSPVGQITDTQYF

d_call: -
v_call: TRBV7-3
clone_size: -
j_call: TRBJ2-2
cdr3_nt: TGTGCCAGCAGCCCCTCTAGTACCGTGGGCGGGGAGCTGTTTTTT
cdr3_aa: CASSPSSTVGGELFF

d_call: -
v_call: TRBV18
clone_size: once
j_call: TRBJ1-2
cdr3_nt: TGTGCCAGCTCGCAGCAGGGTGGTGATGGCTACACCTTC
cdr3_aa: CASSQQGGDGYTF

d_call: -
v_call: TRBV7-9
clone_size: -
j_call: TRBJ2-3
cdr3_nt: TGTGCCAGCAGCTTAATTTTACGGGATACGCAGTATTTT
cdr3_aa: CASSLILRDTQYF

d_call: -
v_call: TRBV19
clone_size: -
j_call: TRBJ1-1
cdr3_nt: TGTGCCAGTTTTGGGACATTCAACACTGAAGCTTTCTTT
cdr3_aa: CASFGTFNTEAFF

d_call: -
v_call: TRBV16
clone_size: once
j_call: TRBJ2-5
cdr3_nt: TGTGCCAGCAGCCAATTGGGTAGGAGGGAGACCCAGTACTTC
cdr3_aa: CASSQLGRRETQYF

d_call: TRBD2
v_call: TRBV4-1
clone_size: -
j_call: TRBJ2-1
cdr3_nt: TGCGCCAGCAGCCAAGACGGCGGGAGAATATACAATGAGCAGTTCTTC
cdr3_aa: CASSQDGGRIYNEQFF

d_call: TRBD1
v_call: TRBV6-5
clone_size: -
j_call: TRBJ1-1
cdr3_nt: TGTGCCAGCAGTTACATCGCAGGGGGCACTGAAGCTTTCTTT
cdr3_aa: CASSYIAGGTEAFF

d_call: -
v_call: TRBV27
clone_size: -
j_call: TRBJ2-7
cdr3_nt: TGTGCCAGCAGTATATGGCGCGGGACGCAATCCTACGAGCAGTACTTC
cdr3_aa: CASSIWRGTQSYEQYF

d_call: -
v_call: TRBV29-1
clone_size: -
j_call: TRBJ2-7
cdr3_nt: TGCAGCGTTCTAGGTCACGAGCAGTACTTC
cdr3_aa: CSVLGHEQYF

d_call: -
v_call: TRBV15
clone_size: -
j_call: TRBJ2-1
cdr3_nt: TGTGCCACCAGCAGAAATCAATTGAGTGAGGGGGACACCGGAGCAAGTGTTTCGTTCTTC
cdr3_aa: CATSRNQLSEGDTGASVSFF

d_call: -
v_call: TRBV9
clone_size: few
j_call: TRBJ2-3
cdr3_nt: TGTGCCAGCAGCCCCTTGGTCCCTAGCATCCCCTCAGATACGCAGTATTTT
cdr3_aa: CASSPLVPSIPSDTQYF

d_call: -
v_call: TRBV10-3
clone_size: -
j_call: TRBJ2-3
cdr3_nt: TGTGCCATCAGTGAATCCACTAAGACTAGCACAGATACGCAGTATTTT
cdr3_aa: CAISESTKTSTDTQYF

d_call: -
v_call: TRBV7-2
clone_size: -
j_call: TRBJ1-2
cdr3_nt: TGTGCCAGCAGCCACCAACGGGATGGCTACACCTTC
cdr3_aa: CASSHQRDGYTF

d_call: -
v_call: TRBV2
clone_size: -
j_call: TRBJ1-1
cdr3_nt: TGTGCCAGCAGTGAACGGGGAACAGCCCGGATGAACACTGAAGCTTTCTTT
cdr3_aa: CASSERGTARMNTEAFF

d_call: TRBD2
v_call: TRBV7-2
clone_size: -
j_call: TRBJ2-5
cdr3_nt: TGTGCCAGCAGCCAGAACCCCGGACTAGCGGGAAAGGGTGAGACCCAGTACTTC
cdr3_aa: CASSQNPGLAGKGETQYF

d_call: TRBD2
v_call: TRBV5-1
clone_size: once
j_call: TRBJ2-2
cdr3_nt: TGCGCCAGCAGCGTAGCGGGAGGGACCGGGGAGCTGTTTTTT
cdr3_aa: CASSVAGGTGELFF

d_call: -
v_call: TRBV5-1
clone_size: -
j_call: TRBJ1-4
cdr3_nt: TGCGCCAGCAGAGGGAGTGGGGTCGGAGAAAAACTGTTTTTT
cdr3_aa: CASRGSGVGEKLFF

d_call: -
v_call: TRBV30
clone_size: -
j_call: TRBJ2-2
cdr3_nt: TGTGCCTGGAGTGCCGGACACAACACCGGGGAGCTGTTTTTT
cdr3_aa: CAWSAGHNTGELFF

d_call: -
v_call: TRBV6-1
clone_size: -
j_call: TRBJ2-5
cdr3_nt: TGTGCCAGCAGTGAATCGGAGACCCAGTACTTC
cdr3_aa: CASSESETQYF

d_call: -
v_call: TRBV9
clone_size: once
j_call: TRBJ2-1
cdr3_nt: TGTGCCAGCAGCGTAGGGCCCCGTCTCTACAATGAGCAGTTCTTC
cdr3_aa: CASSVGPRLYNEQFF